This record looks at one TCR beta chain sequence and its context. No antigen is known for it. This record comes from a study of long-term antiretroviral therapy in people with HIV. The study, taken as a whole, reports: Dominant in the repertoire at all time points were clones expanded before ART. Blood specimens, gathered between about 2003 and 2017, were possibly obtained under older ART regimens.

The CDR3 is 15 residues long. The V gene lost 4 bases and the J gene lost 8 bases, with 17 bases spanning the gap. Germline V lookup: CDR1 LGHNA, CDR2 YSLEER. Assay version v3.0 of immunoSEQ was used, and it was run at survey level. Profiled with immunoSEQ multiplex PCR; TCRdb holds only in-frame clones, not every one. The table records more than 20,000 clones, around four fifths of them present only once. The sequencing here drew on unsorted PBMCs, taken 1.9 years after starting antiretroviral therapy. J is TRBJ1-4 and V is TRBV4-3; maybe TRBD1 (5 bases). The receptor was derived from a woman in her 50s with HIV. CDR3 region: CASSRSGDGKEKLFF. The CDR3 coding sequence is TGCGCCAGCAGCCGATCCGGGGACGGTAAAGAAAAACTGTTTTTT.